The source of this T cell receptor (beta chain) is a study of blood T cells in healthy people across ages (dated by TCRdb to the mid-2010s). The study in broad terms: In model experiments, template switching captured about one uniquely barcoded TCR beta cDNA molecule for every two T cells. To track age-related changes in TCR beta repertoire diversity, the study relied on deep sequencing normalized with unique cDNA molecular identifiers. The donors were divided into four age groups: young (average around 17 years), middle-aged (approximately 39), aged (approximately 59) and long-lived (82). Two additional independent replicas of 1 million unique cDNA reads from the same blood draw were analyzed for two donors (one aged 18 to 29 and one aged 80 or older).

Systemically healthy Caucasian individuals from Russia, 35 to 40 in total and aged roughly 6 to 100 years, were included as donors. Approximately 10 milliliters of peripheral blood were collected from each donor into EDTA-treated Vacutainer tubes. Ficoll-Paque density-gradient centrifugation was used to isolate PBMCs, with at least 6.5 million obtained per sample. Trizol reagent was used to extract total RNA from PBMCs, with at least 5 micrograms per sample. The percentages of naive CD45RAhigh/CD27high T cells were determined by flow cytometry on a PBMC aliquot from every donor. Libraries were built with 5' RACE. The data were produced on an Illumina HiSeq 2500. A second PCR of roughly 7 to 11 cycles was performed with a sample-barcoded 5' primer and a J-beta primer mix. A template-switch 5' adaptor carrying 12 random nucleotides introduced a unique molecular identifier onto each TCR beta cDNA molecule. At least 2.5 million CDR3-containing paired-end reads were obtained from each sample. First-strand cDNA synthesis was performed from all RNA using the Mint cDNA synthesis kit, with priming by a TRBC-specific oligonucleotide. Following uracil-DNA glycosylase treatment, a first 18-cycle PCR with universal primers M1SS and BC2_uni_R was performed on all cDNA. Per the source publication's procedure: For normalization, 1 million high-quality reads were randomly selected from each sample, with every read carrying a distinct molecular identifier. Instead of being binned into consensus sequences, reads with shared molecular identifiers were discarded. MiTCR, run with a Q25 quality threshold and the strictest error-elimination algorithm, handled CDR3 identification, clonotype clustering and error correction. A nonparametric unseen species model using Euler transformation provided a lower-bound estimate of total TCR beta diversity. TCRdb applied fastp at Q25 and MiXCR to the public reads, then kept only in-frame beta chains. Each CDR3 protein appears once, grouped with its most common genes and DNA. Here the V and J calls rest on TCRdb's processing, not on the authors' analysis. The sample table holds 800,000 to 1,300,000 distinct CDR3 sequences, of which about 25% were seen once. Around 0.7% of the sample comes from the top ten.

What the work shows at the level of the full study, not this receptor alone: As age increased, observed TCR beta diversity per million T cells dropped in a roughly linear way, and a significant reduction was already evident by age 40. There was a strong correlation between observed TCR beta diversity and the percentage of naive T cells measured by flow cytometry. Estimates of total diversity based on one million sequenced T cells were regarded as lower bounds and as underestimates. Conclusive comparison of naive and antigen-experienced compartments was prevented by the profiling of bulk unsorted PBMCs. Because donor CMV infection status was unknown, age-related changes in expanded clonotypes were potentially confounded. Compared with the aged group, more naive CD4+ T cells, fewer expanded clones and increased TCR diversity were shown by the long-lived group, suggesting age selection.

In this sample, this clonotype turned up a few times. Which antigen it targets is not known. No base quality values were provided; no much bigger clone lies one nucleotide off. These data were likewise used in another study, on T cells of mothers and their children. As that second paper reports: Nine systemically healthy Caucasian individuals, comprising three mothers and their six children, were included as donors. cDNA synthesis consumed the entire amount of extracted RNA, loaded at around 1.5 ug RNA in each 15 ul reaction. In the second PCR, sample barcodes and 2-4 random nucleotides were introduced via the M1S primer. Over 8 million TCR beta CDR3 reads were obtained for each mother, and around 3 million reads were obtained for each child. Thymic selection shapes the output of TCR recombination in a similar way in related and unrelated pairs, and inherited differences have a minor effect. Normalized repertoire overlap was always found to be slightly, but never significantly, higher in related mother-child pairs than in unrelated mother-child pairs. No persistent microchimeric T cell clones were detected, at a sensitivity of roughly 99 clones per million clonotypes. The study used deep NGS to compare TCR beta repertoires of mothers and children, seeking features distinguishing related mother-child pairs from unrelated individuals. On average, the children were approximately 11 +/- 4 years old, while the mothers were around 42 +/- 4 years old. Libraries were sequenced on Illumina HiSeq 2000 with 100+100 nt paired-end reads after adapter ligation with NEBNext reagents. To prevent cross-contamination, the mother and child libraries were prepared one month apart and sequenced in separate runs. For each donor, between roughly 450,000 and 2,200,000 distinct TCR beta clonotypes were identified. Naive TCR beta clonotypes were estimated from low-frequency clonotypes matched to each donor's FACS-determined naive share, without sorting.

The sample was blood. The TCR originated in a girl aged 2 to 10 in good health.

CDR3 protein: CASSVSSAKNIQYF. The DNA reads as follows: TGTGCCAGCAGTGTTTCCTCAGCCAAAAACATTCAGTACTTC. The chain joins TRBV28 to TRBJ2-4; a confident D gene designation cannot be given. The CDR3 covers 14 residues, taking in both the cysteine and the phenylalanine. The sequence is cut down to CDR3 DNA, 42 bases in frame from base 1. Relative to germline, V is 5 bases shorter and J is 0 bases shorter, with 8 bases between their ends. According to the germline V gene, CDR1 reads MDHEN and CDR2 reads SYDVKM.